This T cell receptor beta chain came from a study of a mutant IDH1 vaccine in newly diagnosed glioma. Study-level information: Vaccination started 4-6 weeks after radiotherapy alone, or with temozolomide cycles. Antecedent treatment encompassed radiotherapy, temozolomide, or their combination; the majority received both.

CDR1 and CDR2 from the germline V gene are WNHNN and SYGVQD (reference sequence). This CDR3 spans 15 amino acids. Deletions cut 0 bases from V and 8 bases from J, with 13 bases between. Assay used: immunoSEQ multiplex PCR; TCRdb lists only in-frame clones, some missing. The table lists 25,000 to 30,000 clones, approximately 79% of them singletons. Findings and limits, study-wide: Pseudoprogression looked unconnected to shifts in top peripheral T cell clonotypes.

This sample's time point: week 5, during vaccination. Every vaccination contained 300 ug of the mutant IDH1 20-mer peptide and was paired with topical imiquimod. With respect to this clone: Its cognate antigen is unknown.

The chain employs TRBV10-1 and TRBJ1-4; possibly TRBD1 for D (5 bases). This TCR derives from a man aged 40-49 years with glioma. Some clones in this sample may be carry-over from other donors' samples. This sample comprised PBMCs, obtained from a glioma patient whose treatment included an IDH1 peptide vaccine. The CDR3 nucleotides read TGCGCCAGCAGTGAGTCGTCAGGGAGATACGAAAAACTGTTTTTT. This encodes CASSESSGRYEKLFF.